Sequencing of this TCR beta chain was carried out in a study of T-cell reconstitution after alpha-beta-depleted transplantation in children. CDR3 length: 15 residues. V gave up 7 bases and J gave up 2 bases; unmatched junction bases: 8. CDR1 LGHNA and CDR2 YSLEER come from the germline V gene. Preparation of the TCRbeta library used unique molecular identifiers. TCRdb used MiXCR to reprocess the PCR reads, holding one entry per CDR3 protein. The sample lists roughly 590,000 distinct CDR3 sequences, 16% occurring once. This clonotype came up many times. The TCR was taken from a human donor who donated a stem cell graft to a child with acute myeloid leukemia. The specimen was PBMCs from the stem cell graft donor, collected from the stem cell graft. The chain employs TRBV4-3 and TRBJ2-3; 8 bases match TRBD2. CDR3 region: CASTLGLASTDTQYF. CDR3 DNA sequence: TGCGCCAGCACCCTCGGACTAGCCTCCACAGATACGCAGTATTTT.